The T cell receptor beta chain under discussion was sequenced for a study of cytomegalovirus exposure and HLA in healthy donors. Overall study findings and caveats: The CMV antigen specificity of a few CMV-associated chains was confirmed through in vitro analysis. Other equally common chains were less clonally expanded than HLA-associated TCR beta chains, a later analysis showed.

Regarding this clone: Antigen unknown.

This PCR relied on a set of 60 Vbeta primers and 13 Jbeta primers. The table came from immunoSEQ multiplex PCR; TCRdb's copy has only in-frame clones and leaves some out. The repertoire has 90,000 to 110,000 clones, 65% to 90% of them found once; the top ten carry 6% to 8%. Germline CDR1 SGDLS, CDR2 YYNGEE. The CDR3 has 13 residues. Trimming took 3 bases from V and 6 from J, leaving 13 bases between them. This TCR came from a young man in good health and CMV-seropositive. Sequencing used PBMCs. V and J are TRBV9 and TRBJ2-7; D is perhaps TRBD1 (6 bases). In DNA, the CDR3 is TGTGCCAGCAGCGAGACAGGTACGGGCGAGCAGTACTTC. Translating it yields CASSETGTGEQYF.